Sequencing of this T cell receptor beta chain was carried out in a study of Tregs in tolerant kidney transplant recipients. Germline CDR1 SNHLY, CDR2 FYNNEI. With 5 bases clipped from V and 7 bases from J, the junction kept 7 bases outside the gene matches. The CDR3 is 15 amino acids. TCRdb keeps only in-frame clones here, not all; method: immunoSEQ multiplex PCR. The sample yields over 50,000 clones, around 80% seen once. The TCR originated in a human donor in good health. Sequencing used CD4+ T cells from blood. This rearrangement joins TRBV2 to TRBJ2-1, with TRBD2 matching 11 bases. The CDR3: CASSKEVAGGNEQFF. The DNA for the CDR3 is TGTGCCAGCAGTAAGGAAGTAGCGGGAGGGAATGAGCAGTTCTTC.